Shown below are 11 T cell receptor beta chains from a single sample sequenced in a study of T cell changes during pregnancy in multiple sclerosis. Here immunoSEQ multiplex PCR was the method, and the copy in TCRdb shows in-frame clones only, minus some. The data hold some 76,000 clones, with 85% to 95% observed a single time. This specimen was CD4+ T cells from peripheral blood mononuclear cells, taken after pregnancy. These receptors were taken from a female donor with multiple sclerosis, enrolled in a pregnancy study.

This chain uses TRBV28 with TRBJ2-7, with TRBD2 matching over 14 bases. The V gene's germline CDR1 is MDHEN and CDR2 SYDVKM. This CDR3 has 16 residues. V shed 6 bases and J 3 bases; nucleotides not matched to a gene: 7. The CDR3 DNA reads TGTGCCAGCAGCTCCCCAGGGACTAGCGGGAGCTACGAGCAGTACTTC. It is translated as CASSSPGTSGSYEQYF.

The J gene is TRBJ2-2, the V gene TRBV2, with D possibly being TRBD1 (6 bases). The CDR3 covers 14 residues. Trimming removed 8 bases from V and 5 bases from J, with 15 bases in between. Germline CDR1 is SNHLY and CDR2 is FYNNEI. CDR3 sequence: CASATGPRTGELFF. CDR3 DNA sequence: TGTGCCAGCGCAACAGGGCCAAGGACCGGGGAGCTGTTTTTT.

The sample holds one count of this clone. This chain uses TRBV18 with TRBJ2-7, with D perhaps matching TRBD1 (6 bases). CDR1 is KGHSH, CDR2 LQKENI, per germline. This CDR3 is 13 amino acids long. The V end lost 4 bases, the J end lost 5 bases, and 12 bases lay between the germline ends. DNA of the CDR3: TGTGCCAGCTCACTAACAGGGAGCCACGAGCAGTACTTC. Translation: CASSLTGSHEQYF.

This chain links TRBV28 with TRBJ2-7; possibly TRBD2 for D (6 bases). Germline lookup yields CDR1 MDHEN and CDR2 SYDVKM. With 3 bases removed from V and 4 bases from J, the gap between germline ends came to 10 bases. The CDR3 runs to 13 residues. CDR3 coding DNA: TGTGCCAGCAGTTTCCCGGCGGGGTACGAGCAGTACTTC. Residues: CASSFPAGYEQYF.

The sample holds one count of this clone. V is TRBV30 and J is TRBJ2-5, with D tentatively TRBD1 (6 bases). There are 16 residues in the CDR3. Germline CDR1 is GTSNPN and CDR2 is SVGIG (reference sequence). The germline V and J ends were trimmed by 0 bases and 2 bases, with 16 bases remaining between them. CDR3 sequence (DNA): TGTGCCTGGAGTGTATTGGGGGTGACAGGACAAGAGACCCAGTACTTC. The encoded protein is CAWSVLGVTGQETQYF.

The chain links TRBV7-2 to TRBJ2-1; D is uncertain. Trimming left V 1 base short and J 5 bases short, with 3 bases between. Looked up from germline, CDR1 is SGHTA and CDR2 is FQGNSA. The CDR3 is made up of 12 amino acids. The CDR3: CASSLVDNEQFF. CDR3 in DNA: TGTGCCAGCAGCTTAGTCGACAATGAGCAGTTCTTC.

This chain links TRBV18 with TRBJ2-1; no definite D call. Trimming took 2 bases from V and 10 from J, leaving 6 bases between them. Looked up from germline, CDR1 is KGHSH and CDR2 is LQKENI. CDR3 length: 11 amino acids. The CDR3 region has the DNA TGTGCCAGCTCACCAAAGGAGGAGCAGTTCTTC. Its translation is CASSPKEEQFF.

This chain uses TRBV28 with TRBJ2-5; TRBD2 matches at 7 bases. The CDR3 is 17 amino acids. Germline-derived CDR1 and CDR2 are MDHEN and SYDVKM. With V trimmed by 3 bases and J by 2 bases, 12 bases remained unmatched. The CDR3, as DNA: TGTGCCAGCAGTTTCGGGGCGGGAGCCCCCTATCAAGAGACCCAGTACTTC. It encodes CASSFGAGAPYQETQYF.

J is TRBJ2-4 and V is TRBV9; D may be TRBD2 (6 bases). This CDR3 is 16 amino acids long. The V end was cut by 5 bases, the J end by 0 bases, with 15 bases between. Germline loops: CDR1 SGDLS, CDR2 YYNGEE. Here the CDR3 DNA reads TGTGCCAGCAGGGGACTGGAAACTTTAGCCAAAAACATTCAGTACTTC. It codes for CASRGLETLAKNIQYF.

The V call is TRBV28, the J call TRBJ2-1; D remains ambiguous. This CDR3 has 11 residues. Trimming took 5 bases from V and 7 from J, leaving 6 bases between them. Germline V lookup: CDR1 MDHEN, CDR2 SYDVKM. The CDR3 here is CASSVSNEQFF. CDR3 DNA: TGTGCCAGCAGTGTTTCTAATGAGCAGTTCTTC.

The chain couples TRBV7-8 to TRBJ1-1; D is unresolved. Trimming removed 0 bases at V and 4 bases at J, with 6 bases between. This CDR3 is built from 13 residues. Germline-derived CDR1 and CDR2 are SGHVS and FQNEAQ. CDR3 region: CASSLAPGTEAFF. Written as DNA, the CDR3 is TGTGCCAGCAGCTTAGCGCCGGGCACTGAAGCTTTCTTT.